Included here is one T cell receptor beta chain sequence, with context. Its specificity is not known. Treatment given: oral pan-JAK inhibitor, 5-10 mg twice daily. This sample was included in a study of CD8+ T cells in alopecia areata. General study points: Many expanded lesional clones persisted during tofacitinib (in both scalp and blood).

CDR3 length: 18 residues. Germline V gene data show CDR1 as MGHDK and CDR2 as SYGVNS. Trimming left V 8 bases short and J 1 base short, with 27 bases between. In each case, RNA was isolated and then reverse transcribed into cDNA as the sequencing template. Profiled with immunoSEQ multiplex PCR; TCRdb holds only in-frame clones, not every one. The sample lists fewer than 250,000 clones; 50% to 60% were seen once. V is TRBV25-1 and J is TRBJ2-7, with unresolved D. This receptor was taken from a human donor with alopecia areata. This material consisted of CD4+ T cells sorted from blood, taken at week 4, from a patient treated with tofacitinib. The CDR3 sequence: CASAGTSVETRKSYEQYF. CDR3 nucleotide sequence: TGTGCCAGCGCCGGCACAAGCGTCGAGACGAGAAAATCCTACGAGCAGTACTTC.